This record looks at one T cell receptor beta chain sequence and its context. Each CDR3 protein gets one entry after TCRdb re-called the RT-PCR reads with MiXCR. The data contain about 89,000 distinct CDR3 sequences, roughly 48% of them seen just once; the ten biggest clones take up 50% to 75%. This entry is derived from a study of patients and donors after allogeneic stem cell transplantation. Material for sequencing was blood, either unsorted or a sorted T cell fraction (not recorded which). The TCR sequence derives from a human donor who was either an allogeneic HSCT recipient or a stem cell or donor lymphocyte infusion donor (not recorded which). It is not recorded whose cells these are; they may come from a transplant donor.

The CDR3 DNA is TGCAGCGTCATCATCTCTGGAAACACCATATATTTT. Protein sequence: CSVIISGNTIYF. The chain couples TRBV29-1 to TRBJ1-3; no clear D. Trimming removed 6 bases from V and 0 bases from J, with 6 bases in between. The CDR3 consists of 12 residues. Per germline, CDR1 SQVTM and CDR2 ANQGSEA.